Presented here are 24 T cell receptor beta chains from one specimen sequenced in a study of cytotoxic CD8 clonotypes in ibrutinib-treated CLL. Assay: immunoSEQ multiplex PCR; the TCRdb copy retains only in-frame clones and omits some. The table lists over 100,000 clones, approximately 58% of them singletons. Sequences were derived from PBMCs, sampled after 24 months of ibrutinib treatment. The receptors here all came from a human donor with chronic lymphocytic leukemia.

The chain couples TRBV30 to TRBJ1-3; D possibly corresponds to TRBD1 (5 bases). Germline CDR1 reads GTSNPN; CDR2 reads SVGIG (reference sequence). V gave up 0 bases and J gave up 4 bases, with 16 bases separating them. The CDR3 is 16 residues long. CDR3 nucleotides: TGTGCCTGGAGTGTAGCCAGGGAAAGTAAGGGAAACACCATATATTTT. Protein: CAWSVARESKGNTIYF.

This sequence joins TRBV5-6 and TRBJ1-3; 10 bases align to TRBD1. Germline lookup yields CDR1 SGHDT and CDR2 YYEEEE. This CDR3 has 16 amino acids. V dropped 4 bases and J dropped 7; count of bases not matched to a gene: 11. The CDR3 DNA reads TGTGCCAGCAGCAACGGACAGGGGGTCGCGGGGAACACCATATATTTT. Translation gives CASSNGQGVAGNTIYF.

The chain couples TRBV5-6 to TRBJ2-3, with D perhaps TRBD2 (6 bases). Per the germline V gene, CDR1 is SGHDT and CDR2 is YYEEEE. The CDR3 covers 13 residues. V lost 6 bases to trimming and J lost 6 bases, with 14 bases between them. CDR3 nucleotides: TGTGCCAGCACTCTGACTAGTGTTGATACGCAGTATTTT. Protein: CASTLTSVDTQYF.

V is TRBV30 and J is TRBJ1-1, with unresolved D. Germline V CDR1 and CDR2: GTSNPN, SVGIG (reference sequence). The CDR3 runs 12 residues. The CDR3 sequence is CACYPGEATAFF. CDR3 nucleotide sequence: TGTGCATGTTACCCGGGCGAAGCGACAGCTTTCTTT.

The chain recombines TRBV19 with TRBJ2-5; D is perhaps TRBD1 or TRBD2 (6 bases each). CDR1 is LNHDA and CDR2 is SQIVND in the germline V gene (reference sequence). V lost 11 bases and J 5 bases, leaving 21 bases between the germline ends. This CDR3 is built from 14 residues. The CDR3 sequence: CAVGHSRGGETQYF. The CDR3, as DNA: TGTGCCGTGGGCCATTCGCGAGGGGGGGAGACCCAGTACTTC.

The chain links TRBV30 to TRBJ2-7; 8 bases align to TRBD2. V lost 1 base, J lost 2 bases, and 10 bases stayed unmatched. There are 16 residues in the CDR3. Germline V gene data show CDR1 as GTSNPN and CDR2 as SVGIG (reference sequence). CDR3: CAWSGVGAGVTYEQYF. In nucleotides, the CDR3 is TGTGCCTGGAGTGGGGTCGGAGCGGGGGTTACCTACGAGCAGTACTTC.

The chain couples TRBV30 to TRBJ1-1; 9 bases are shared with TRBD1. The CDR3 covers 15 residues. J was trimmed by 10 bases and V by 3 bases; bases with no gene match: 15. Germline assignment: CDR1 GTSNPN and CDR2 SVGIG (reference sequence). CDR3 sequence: CAWRETSFRQGGAFF. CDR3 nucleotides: TGTGCCTGGAGAGAGACTTCCTTCAGACAGGGGGGAGCTTTCTTT. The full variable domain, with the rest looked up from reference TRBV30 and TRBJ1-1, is SQTIHQWPATLVQPVGSPLSLECTVEGTSNPNLYWYRQAAGRGLQLLFYSVGIGQISSEVPQNLSASRPQDRQFILSSKKLLLSDSGFYLCAWRETSFRQGGAFFGQGTRLTVV.

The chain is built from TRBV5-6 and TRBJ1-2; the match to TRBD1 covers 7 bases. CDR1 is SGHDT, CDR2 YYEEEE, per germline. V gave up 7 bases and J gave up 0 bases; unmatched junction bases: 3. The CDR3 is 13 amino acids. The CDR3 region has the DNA TGTGCCAGCGGGGGACAGCCTAACTATGGCTACACCTTC. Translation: CASGGQPNYGYTF.

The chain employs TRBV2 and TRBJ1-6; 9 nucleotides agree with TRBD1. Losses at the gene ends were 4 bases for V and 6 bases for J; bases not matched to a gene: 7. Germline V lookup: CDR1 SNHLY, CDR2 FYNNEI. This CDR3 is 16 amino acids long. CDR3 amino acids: CASSVAPGQGNSPLHF. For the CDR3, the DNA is TGTGCCAGCAGTGTGGCCCCGGGACAGGGTAATTCACCCCTCCACTTT. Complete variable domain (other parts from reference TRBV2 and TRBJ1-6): EPEVTQTPSHQVTQMGQEVILRCVPISNHLYFYWYRQILGQKVEFLVSFYNNEISEKSEIFDDQFSVERPDGSNFTLKIRSTKLEDSAMYFCASSVAPGQGNSPLHFGNGTRLTVT.

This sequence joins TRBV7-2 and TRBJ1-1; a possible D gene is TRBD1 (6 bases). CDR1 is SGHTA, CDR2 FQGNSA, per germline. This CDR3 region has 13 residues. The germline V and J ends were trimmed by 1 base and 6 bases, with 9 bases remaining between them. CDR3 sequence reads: CASSLDTGSEAFF. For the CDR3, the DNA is TGTGCCAGCAGCTTAGACACAGGGTCTGAAGCTTTCTTT.

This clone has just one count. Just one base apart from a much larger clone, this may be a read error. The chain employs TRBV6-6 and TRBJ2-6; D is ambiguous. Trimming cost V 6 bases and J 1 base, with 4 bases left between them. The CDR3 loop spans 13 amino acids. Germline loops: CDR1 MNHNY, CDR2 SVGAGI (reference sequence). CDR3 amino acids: CASSLSGANVLTF. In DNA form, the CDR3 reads TGTGCCAGCAGCCTTTCTGGGGCCAACGTCCTGACTTTC.

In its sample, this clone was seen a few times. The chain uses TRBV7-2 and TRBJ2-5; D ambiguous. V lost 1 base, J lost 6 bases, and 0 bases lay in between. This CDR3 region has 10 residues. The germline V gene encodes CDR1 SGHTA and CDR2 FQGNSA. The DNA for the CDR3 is TGTGCCAGCAGCTTAGAGACCCAGTACTTC. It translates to CASSLETQYF.

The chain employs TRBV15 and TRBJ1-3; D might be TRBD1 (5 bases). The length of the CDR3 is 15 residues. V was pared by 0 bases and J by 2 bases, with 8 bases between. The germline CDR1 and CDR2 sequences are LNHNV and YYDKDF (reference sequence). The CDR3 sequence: CATSRDRVTGNTIYF. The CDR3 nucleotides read TGTGCCACCAGCAGAGACAGGGTAACTGGAAACACCATATATTTT.

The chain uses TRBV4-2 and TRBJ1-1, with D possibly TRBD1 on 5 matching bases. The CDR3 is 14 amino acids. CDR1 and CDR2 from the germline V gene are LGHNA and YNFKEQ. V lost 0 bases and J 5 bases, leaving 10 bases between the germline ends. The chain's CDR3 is CASSQEGQSTEAFF. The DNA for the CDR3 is TGTGCCAGCAGCCAAGAGGGGCAGTCAACTGAAGCTTTCTTT.

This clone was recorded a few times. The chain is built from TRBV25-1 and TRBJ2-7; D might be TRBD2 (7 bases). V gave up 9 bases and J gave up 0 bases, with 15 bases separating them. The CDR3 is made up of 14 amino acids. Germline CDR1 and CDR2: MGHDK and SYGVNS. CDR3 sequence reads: CASNRGGTSYEQYF. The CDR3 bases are TGTGCCAGTAATAGGGGGGGGACCTCCTACGAGCAGTACTTC.

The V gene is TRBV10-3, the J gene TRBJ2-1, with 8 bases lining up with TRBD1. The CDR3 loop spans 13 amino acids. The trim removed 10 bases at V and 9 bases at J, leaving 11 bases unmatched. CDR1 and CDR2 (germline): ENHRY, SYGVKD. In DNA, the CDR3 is TGTGCCACACAACAGGGGGGAAATGGTGAGCAGTTCTTC. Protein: CATQQGGNGEQFF.

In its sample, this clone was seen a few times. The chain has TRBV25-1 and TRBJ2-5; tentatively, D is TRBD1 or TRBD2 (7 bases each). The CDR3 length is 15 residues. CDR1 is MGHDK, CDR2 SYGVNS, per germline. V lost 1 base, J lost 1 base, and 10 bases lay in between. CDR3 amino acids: CASSESGGGQETQYF. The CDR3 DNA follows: TGTGCCAGCAGTGAATCAGGGGGGGGCCAAGAGACCCAGTACTTC.

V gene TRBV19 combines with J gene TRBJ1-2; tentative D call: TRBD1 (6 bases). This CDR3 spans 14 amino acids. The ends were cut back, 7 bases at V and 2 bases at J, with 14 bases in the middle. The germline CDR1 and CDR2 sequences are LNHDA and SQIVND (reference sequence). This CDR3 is CASKDSWGNYGYTF. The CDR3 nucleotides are TGTGCCAGTAAGGACAGTTGGGGAAACTATGGCTACACCTTC.

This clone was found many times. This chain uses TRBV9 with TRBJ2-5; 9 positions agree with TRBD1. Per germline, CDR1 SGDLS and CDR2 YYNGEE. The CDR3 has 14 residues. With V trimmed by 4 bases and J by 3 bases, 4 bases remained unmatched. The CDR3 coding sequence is TGTGCCAGCAGCCCAGGGACAGGGAAAGAGACCCAGTACTTC. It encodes CASSPGTGKETQYF.

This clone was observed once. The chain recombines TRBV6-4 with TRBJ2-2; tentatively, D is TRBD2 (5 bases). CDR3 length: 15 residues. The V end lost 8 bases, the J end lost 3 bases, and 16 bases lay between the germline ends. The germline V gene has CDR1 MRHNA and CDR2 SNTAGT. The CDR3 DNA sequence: TGTGCCAGCTCCCGCGGTGAGGGCGACACCGGGGAGCTGTTTTTT. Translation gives CASSRGEGDTGELFF.

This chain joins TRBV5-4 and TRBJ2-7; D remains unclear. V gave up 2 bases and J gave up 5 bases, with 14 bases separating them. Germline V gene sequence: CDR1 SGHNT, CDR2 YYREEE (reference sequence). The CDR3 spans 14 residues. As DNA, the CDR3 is TGTGCCAGCAGCTTTTCTGTTGGTAGGGACGAGCAGTACTTC. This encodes CASSFSVGRDEQYF.

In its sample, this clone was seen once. The CDR3, as DNA: TGTGCCAGCAGCGCCCGTTGGGGGCTAGCGGGGGGTCAAGAGACCCAGTACTTC. Its translation: CASSARWGLAGGQETQYF. The chain links TRBV7-9 to TRBJ2-5, with 11 bases aligning to TRBD2. Germline trimming cut 5 bases from V and 2 bases from J; bases unmatched to any gene: 13. The CDR3 loop spans 18 amino acids. Germline-derived CDR1 and CDR2 are SEHNR and FQNEAQ (reference sequence).

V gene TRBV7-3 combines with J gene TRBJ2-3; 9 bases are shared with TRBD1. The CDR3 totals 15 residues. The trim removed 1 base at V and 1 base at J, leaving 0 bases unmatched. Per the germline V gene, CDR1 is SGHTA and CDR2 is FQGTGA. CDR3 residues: CASSLRDRGTDTQYF. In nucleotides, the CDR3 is TGTGCCAGCAGCTTAAGGGACAGGGGCACAGATACGCAGTATTTT. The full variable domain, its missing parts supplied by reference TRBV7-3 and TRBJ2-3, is GAGVSQTPSNKVTEKGKYVELRCDPISGHTALYWYRQSLGQGPEFLIYFQGTGAADDSGLPNDRFFAVRPEGSVSTLKIQRTERGDSAVYLCASSLRDRGTDTQYFGPGTRLTVL.

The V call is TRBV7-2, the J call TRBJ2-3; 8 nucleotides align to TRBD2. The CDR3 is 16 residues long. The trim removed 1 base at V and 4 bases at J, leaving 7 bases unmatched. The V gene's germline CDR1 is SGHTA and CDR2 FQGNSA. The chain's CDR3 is CASSLGGRAGADTQYF. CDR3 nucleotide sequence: TGTGCCAGCAGCTTAGGAGGGCGAGCGGGGGCAGATACGCAGTATTTT.